The source of this T cell receptor (beta chain) is a study of blood T cell repertoires in COVID-19 (dated by TCRdb to 2018 to 2021). A note on the overall study: Samples covering the acute and convalescent phases of COVID-19 were provided by collaborators in the United States, Italy and Spain. The prospective study material was composed of cDNA or gDNA derived from T cells, B-cell-depleted T cells, or PBMCs. The dataset comprised deeply sampled blood TCRbeta repertoires from subjects exposed to, actively infected with, or recovered from COVID-19. The repertoires were made available in a free public database intended to serve as a resource for research on the immune response to SARS-CoV-2. Samples were obtained from the ongoing ImmuneRACE study (first 160 participants) and from 1,000 to 1,500 subjects provided by 6 global collaborators. The sample metadata nearly always contained a de-identified subject ID, COVID-19 status, age in years and sex. Where HLA class I and class II types were available, the types were taken from metadata supplied by the sample provider, not from assay-based typing. The research as a whole found: The quantity of clinical and demographic metadata differed by source and by participant and was supplied without curation.

Each collaborating institution followed its own protocols to collect whole blood in K2EDTA tubes. Collaborator samples were shipped for TCRbeta analysis as frozen whole blood, isolated PBMCs, or DNA extracted from either sample type. In the case of this clone: Its antigen target is currently unknown. No much larger clonotype is one base removed from it; base qualities were not supplied.

The immunoSEQ Assay, a bias-controlled multiplex PCR, was used to amplify TCRbeta CDR3 regions from genomic DNA. The paper's data handling went like this. The number of nucleated cells in each sample was estimated by amplification of reference gene primers within the assay. Sequence reads were collapsed and filtered to measure the absolute abundance of every unique TCRbeta CDR3 rearrangement. For each sample, productive Simpson clonality was calculated as the square root of Simpson's diversity index across productive rearrangements. Held by TCRdb, this immuneACCESS table contains in-frame sequences only and omits some clones. Under half of the omission traces to an unresolved V gene where checked; the cause of the rest is unknown. V, J and clone size were drawn from that table, and D and trimming were deduced from the DNA. For this sample the table gives about 410,000 clones, of which roughly 85% were detected only once. 1.4% of the sample is taken by the ten largest.

CDR1 and CDR2 are read off the germline V gene (reference sequence) as MNHEY and SMNVEV. V and J are trimmed by 3 bases and 6 bases, and the gene matches miss 3 bases of the junction. The CDR3 spans 14 residues, from the cysteine through the phenylalanine. Left in the record is the CDR3 DNA by itself, 42 bases read in frame from the first base. The sample taken for sequencing was peripheral blood. In this chain, TRBV27 is recombined with TRBJ2-1; a stretch of 9 junction bases matches TRBD1. This receptor was obtained from a woman aged 30 to 39 with active or convalescent COVID-19. Here the CDR3 is given as CASSFGTGFNEQFF. The DNA sequence reads TGTGCCAGCAGTTTTGGGACAGGGTTCAATGAGCAGTTCTTC.